This T cell receptor (beta chain) came from a study of spatial heterogeneity in lung cancer. Trimming took off 1 base at V and 4 bases at J, with 10 bases between the two ends. Germline lookup yields CDR1 SNHLY and CDR2 FYNNEI. This CDR3 is built from 14 residues. Overall study results and limits: For expanded intratumoral alpha and beta TCRs, counts tracked tumor mutation counts. Estimated TCR-seq coverage of tumor T cells was only roughly 7% for alpha chains. For beta chains, the corresponding estimate was approximately 13%.

MiXCR was run by TCRdb on the 5' RACE reads, yielding one entry per CDR3 protein. Of 8,000 to 9,500 distinct CDR3 sequences in the sample, 5.5% to 7.5% are singletons; the top ten hold approximately 8.6%. The time point here: sample taken at primary tumor resection. The donor population consisted of under 75 patients with untreated, early-stage non-small cell lung cancer. This clonotype is medium-sized (0.01 to 0.1%). The antigen remains unidentified. The sequence derives from a male donor with early-stage non-small cell lung cancer. Here the sequenced sample was lung tumor tissue, taken at surgery. The V call is TRBV2, the J call TRBJ1-2; D not resolved. The CDR3, as DNA: TGTGCCAGCAGTGAAGGGGGATTCGGCTATGGCTACACCTTC. Amino acids: CASSEGGFGYGYTF.